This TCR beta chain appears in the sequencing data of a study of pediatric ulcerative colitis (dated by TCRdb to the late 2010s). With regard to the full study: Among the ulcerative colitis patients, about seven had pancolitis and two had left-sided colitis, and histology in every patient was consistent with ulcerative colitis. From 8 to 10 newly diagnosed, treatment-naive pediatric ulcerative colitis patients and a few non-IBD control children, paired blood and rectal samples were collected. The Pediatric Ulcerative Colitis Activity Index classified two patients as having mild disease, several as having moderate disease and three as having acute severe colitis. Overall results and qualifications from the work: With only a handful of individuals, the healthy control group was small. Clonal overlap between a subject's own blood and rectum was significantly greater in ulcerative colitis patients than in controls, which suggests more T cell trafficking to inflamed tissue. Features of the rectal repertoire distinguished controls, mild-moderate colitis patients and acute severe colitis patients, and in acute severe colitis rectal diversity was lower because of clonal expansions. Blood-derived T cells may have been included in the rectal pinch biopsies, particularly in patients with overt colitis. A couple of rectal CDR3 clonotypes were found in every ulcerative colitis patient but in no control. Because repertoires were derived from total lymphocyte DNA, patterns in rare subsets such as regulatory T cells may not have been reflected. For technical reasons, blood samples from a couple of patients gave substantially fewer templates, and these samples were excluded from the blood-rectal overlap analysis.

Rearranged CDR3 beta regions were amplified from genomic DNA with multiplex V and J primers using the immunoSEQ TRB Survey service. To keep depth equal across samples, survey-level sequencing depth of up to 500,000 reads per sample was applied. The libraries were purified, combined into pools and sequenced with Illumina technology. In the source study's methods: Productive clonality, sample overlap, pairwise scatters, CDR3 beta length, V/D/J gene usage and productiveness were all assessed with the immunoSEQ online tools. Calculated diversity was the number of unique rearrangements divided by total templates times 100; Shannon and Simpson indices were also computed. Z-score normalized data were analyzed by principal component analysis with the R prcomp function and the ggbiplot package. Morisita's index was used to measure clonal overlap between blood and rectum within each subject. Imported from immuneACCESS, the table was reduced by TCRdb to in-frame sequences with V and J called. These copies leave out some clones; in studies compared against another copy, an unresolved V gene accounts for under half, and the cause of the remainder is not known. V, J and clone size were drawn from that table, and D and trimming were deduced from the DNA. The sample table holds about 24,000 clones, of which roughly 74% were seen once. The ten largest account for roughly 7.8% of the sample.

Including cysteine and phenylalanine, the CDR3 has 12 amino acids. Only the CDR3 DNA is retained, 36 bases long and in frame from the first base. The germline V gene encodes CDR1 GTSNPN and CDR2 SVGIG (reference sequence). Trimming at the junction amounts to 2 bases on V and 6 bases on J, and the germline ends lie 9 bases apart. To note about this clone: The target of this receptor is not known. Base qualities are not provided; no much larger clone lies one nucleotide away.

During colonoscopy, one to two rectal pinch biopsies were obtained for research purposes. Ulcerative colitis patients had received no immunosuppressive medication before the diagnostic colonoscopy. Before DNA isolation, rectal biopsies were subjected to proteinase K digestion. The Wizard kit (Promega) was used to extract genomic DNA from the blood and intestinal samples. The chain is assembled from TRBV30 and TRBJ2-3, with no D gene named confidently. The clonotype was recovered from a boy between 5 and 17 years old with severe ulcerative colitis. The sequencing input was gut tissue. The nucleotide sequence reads TGTGCCTGGAGTTTCGGCCGCGATACGCAGTATTTT. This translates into CAWSFGRDTQYF. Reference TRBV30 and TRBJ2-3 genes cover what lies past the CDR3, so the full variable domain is SQTIHQWPATLVQPVGSPLSLECTVEGTSNPNLYWYRQAAGRGLQLLFYSVGIGQISSEVPQNLSASRPQDRQFILSSKKLLLSDSGFYLCAWSFGRDTQYFGPGTRLTVL.